These 5 T cell receptor beta chains were all obtained from the same sample, sequenced in a study of T cell repertoires in cytomegalovirus infection. TCRdb recomputed calls from the reads with MiXCR, one row per CDR3 protein. The repertoire holds approximately 500,000 distinct CDR3 sequences, more than 20% seen once, with roughly 13% in the top ten. The sequencing input was PBMCs. These receptors were obtained from a human donor in good health (CMV status not recorded). Some clones in this sample may be carry-over from other donors' samples.

This clonotype was observed a few times. The V and J genes are TRBV27 and TRBJ2-1; 8 positions match TRBD2. V shed 3 bases and J 5 bases; nucleotides not matched to a gene: 3. Germline V gene data show CDR1 as MNHEY and CDR2 as SMNVEV (reference sequence). The CDR3 has 14 residues. The CDR3: CASSFGLAHNEQFF. The CDR3 bases are TGTGCCAGCAGTTTTGGACTAGCCCACAATGAGCAGTTCTTC.

The chain links TRBV7-6 to TRBJ2-7, with D uncertain. Germline V gene data show CDR1 as SGHVS and CDR2 as FNYEAQ. This CDR3 spans 14 amino acids. Between the trimmed V and J ends, which lost 4 bases and 7 bases, there was a span of 17 bases. The CDR3 spells CASSSGYDLGEQYF. The CDR3 nucleotides read TGTGCCAGCAGCTCCGGCTACGACCTAGGAGAGCAGTACTTC.

This clonotype was detected a few times. CDR3 region: CASSEGTNTKEKLFF. Here the CDR3 DNA reads TGTGCCAGCAGTGAAGGGACCAATACGAAGGAAAAACTGTTTTTT. The chain combines TRBV6-1 with TRBJ1-4, with no clear D. The CDR3 loop spans 15 amino acids. CDR1 MNHNS and CDR2 SASEGT come from the germline V gene. V lost 1 base to trimming and J lost 8 bases, with 14 bases between them.

There are many counts of this clonotype. This sequence joins TRBV7-6 and TRBJ2-5; a possible D gene is TRBD2 (5 bases). The CDR3 totals 14 residues. CDR1 and CDR2 from the germline V gene are SGHVS and FNYEAQ. The V gene lost 0 bases and the J gene lost 4 bases, with 9 bases spanning the gap. The CDR3 region is CASSLAGGAETQYF. CDR3 nucleotides: TGTGCCAGCAGCTTAGCCGGAGGAGCAGAGACCCAGTACTTC.

The chain joins TRBV19 to TRBJ1-6; D remains ambiguous. This CDR3 has 12 residues. Trimming stripped 3 bases from V and 7 bases from J, with 4 bases between. Germline CDR1 LNHDA, CDR2 SQIVND (reference sequence). The CDR3 protein is CASSMVNSPLHF. The DNA for the CDR3 is TGTGCCAGTAGTATGGTGAATTCACCCCTCCACTTT. Using reference TRBV19 and TRBJ1-6 for the parts outside the CDR3, the full variable domain is DGGITQSPKYLFRKEGQNVTLSCEQNLNHDAMYWYRQDPGQGLRLIYYSQIVNDFQKGDIAEGYSVSREKKESFPLTVTSAQKNPTAFYLCASSMVNSPLHFGNGTRLTVT.